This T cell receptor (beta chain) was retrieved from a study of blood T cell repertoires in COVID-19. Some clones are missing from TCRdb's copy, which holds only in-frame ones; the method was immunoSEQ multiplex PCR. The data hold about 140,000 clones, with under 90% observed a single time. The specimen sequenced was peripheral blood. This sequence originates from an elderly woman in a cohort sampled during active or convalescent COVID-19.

CDR3 nucleotides: TGCGCCAGCAGTGAGCCAGGGACAGATCAGCCCCAGCATTTT. Residues: CASSEPGTDQPQHF. The chain uses TRBV10-2 and TRBJ1-5, with TRBD1 identical over 7 bases. With V trimmed by 2 bases and J by 5 bases, 3 bases remained unmatched. The germline CDR1 and CDR2 sequences are WSHSY and SAAADI. The CDR3 spans 14 residues.